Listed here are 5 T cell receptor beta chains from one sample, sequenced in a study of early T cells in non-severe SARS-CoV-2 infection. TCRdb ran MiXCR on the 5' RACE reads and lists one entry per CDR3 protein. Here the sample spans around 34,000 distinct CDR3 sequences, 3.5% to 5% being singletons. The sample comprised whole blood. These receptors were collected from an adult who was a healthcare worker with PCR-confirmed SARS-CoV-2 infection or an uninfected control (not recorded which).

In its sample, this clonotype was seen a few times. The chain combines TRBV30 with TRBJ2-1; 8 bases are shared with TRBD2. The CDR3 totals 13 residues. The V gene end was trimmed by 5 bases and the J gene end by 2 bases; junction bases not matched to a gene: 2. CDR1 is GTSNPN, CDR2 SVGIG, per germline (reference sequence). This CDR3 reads CAWERGTYNEQFF. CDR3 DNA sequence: TGTGCCTGGGAGCGGGGGACCTACAATGAGCAGTTCTTC. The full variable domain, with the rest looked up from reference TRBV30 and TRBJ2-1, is SQTIHQWPATLVQPVGSPLSLECTVEGTSNPNLYWYRQAAGRGLQLLFYSVGIGQISSEVPQNLSASRPQDRQFILSSKKLLLSDSGFYLCAWERGTYNEQFFGPGTRLTVL.

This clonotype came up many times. DNA for the CDR3: TGTGCCAGCAGAAAAGGCGGGGGAGTTAATGAGCAGTTCTTC. It is translated as CASRKGGGVNEQFF. V and J are TRBV27 and TRBJ2-1; 7 nucleotides line up with TRBD2. With 6 bases clipped from V and 7 bases from J, the junction kept 9 bases outside the gene matches. This CDR3 contains 14 residues. CDR1 and CDR2 (germline): MNHEY, SMNVEV (reference sequence).

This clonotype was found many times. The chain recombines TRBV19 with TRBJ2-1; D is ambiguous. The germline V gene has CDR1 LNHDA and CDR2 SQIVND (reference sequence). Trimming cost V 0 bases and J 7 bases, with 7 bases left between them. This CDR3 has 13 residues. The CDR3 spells CASSIEGSNEQFF. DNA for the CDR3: TGTGCCAGTAGTATAGAAGGATCGAATGAGCAGTTCTTC.

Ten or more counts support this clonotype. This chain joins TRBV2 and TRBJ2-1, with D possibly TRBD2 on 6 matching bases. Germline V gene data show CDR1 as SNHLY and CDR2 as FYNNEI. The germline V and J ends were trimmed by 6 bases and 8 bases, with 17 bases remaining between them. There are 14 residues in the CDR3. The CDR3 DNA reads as TGTGCCAGCAGGGGGGACTTTCTGGGCGATGAGCAGTTCTTC. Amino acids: CASRGDFLGDEQFF.

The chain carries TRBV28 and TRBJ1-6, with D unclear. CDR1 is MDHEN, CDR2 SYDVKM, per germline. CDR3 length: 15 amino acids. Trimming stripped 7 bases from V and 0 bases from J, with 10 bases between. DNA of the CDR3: TGTGCCAGCAAAAGCCATAGCTCCTATAATTCACCCCTCCACTTT. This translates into CASKSHSSYNSPLHF. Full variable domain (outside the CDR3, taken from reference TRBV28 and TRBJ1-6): DVKVTQSSRYLVKRTGEKVFLECVQDMDHENMFWYRQDPGLGLRLIYFSYDVKMKEKGDIPEGYSVSREKKERFSLILESASTNQTSMYLCASKSHSSYNSPLHFGNGTRLTVT.